Listed here are 23 T cell receptor beta chains from one sample, sequenced in a study of T cell responses to AZD1222 COVID-19 vaccine. The data were produced by immunoSEQ multiplex PCR, yet TCRdb's version contains in-frame clones alone and is incomplete. The table shows some 190,000 clones, with roughly 94% occurring only once. The sample was peripheral blood, taken 28 days after the second dose of the MenACWY control vaccine. These receptors were collected from an adult who received the MenACWY meningococcal vaccine as a control.

The chain is built from TRBV7-6 and TRBJ2-7; perhaps TRBD2 as D (6 bases). The germline gives CDR1 SGHVS, CDR2 FNYEAQ. V was trimmed by 1 base and J by 2 bases, leaving 12 bases between them. CDR3 length equals 15 residues. The CDR3 spells CASSLGGDAPYEQYF. In DNA form, the CDR3 reads TGTGCCAGCAGCTTAGGGGGGGATGCACCCTACGAGCAGTACTTC.

V gene TRBV3-1 (or the pseudogene TRBV3-2) combines with J gene TRBJ2-5; 9 nucleotides agree with TRBD2. Trimming took 9 bases from V and 2 from J; bases not matched to a gene: 10. There are 15 residues in the CDR3. In germline, CDR1 is LGHDT, CDR2 YNNKEL (reference sequence). DNA for the CDR3: TGTGCCAGGGGCTATAGCGGGGGAACTCAAGAGACCCAGTACTTC. Protein product: CARGYSGGTQETQYF.

The genes are TRBV19 and TRBJ2-1; 8 bases are shared with TRBD2. The CDR3 has 14 residues. Trimming took 3 bases from V and 6 from J; bases not matched to a gene: 4. Looked up from germline, CDR1 is LNHDA and CDR2 is SQIVND (reference sequence). This chain's CDR3 is CASSIAAGANEQFF. For the CDR3, the DNA is TGTGCCAGTAGTATTGCAGCGGGGGCCAATGAGCAGTTCTTC.

This clone was counted a single time. The CDR3 is CASSPPGTGVTDTQYF. As DNA, the CDR3 is TGCGCCAGTTCACCCCCCGGGACAGGGGTAACAGATACGCAGTATTTT. V and J are TRBV5-1 and TRBJ2-3; TRBD1 agrees at 10 bases. J lost 3 bases, V lost 8 bases, and 12 bases had no gene match. In germline, CDR1 is SGHRS, CDR2 YFSETQ. This CDR3 spans 16 amino acids.

The chain uses TRBV10-2 and TRBJ2-7, with TRBD2 as a possible D gene (6 bases). The CDR3 is 14 residues long. V gave up 7 bases and J gave up 0 bases, with 13 bases separating them. Germline CDR1 WSHSY, CDR2 SAAADI. This CDR3 reads CASTPLTSSYEQYF. Written as DNA, the CDR3 is TGCGCCAGCACCCCGTTGACTAGCTCCTACGAGCAGTACTTC.

The chain links TRBV28 to TRBJ2-1, with a tentative D call TRBD2 (6 bases). CDR3 length: 14 amino acids. Germline V gene lookup returns CDR1 MDHEN and CDR2 SYDVKM. The V end lost 6 bases, the J end lost 2 bases, and 11 bases lay between the germline ends. For the CDR3, the DNA is TGTGCCAGCAGGGGATCGGGGGCCTACAATGAGCAGTTCTTC. It codes for CASRGSGAYNEQFF.

This sequence joins TRBV3-1 (or the pseudogene TRBV3-2) and TRBJ1-2; the match to TRBD1 covers 7 bases. V lost 4 bases to trimming and J lost 4 bases; unmatched junction nucleotides: 9. The CDR3 length is 15 residues. Per germline, CDR1 LGHDT and CDR2 YNNKEL (reference sequence). The CDR3: CASSPTSQGTYGYTF. The CDR3 DNA reads as TGTGCCAGCAGCCCAACCTCACAGGGGACCTATGGCTACACCTTC.

CDR3 nucleotides: TGTGCCAGCAGCGAAGCAGAGGAACTGCCGCAGTACTTC. Amino acid sequence: CASSEAEELPQYF. V usage is TRBV7-2 and J usage is TRBJ2-7; D remains unclear. CDR1 and CDR2 (germline): SGHTA, FQGNSA. V lost 5 bases and J lost 9, with 17 bases in between. The CDR3 runs to 13 residues.

The chain combines TRBV7-6 with TRBJ1-5; no clear D. The germline V and J ends were trimmed by 2 bases and 1 base, with 9 bases remaining between them. This CDR3 is 15 amino acids long. Germline CDR1 and CDR2: SGHVS and FNYEAQ. CDR3 amino acids: CASSLSAKSNQPQHF. The CDR3 nucleotides are TGTGCCAGCAGCTTAAGCGCGAAGAGCAATCAGCCCCAGCATTTT.

This clone was observed once. The rearrangement links TRBV7-3 to TRBJ2-1, with 8 bases fitting TRBD1. From germline, CDR1 is SGHTA and CDR2 FQGTGA. V was clipped by 5 bases and J by 4 bases; unmatched bases: 7. This CDR3 contains 15 residues. CDR3 in amino acids: CASSDGQGPYNEQFF. In DNA, the CDR3 is TGTGCCAGCAGCGACGGACAGGGACCTTACAATGAGCAGTTCTTC. The variable domain in full, with the rest retrieved from reference TRBV7-3 and TRBJ2-1, is GAGVSQTPSNKVTEKGKYVELRCDPISGHTALYWYRQSLGQGPEFLIYFQGTGAADDSGLPNDRFFAVRPEGSVSTLKIQRTERGDSAVYLCASSDGQGPYNEQFFGPGTRLTVL.

This rearrangement joins TRBV6-2 or TRBV6-3 to TRBJ2-7; D tentatively reads TRBD1 or TRBD2 (5 bases each). The germline gives CDR1 MNHEY, CDR2 SVGEGT. Trimming took off 6 bases at V and 4 bases at J, with 22 bases between the two ends. This CDR3 has 16 amino acids. CDR3 residues: CASSRSRDVRLYEQYF. The CDR3 nucleotides are TGTGCCAGCAGCCGGTCTCGGGACGTCCGACTATACGAGCAGTACTTC.

In this sample, this clone turned up once. The chain has TRBV30 and TRBJ1-4; D is ambiguous. The germline CDR1 and CDR2 sequences are GTSNPN and SVGIG (reference sequence). The CDR3 extends over 14 amino acids. The V gene lost 2 bases and the J gene lost 2 bases, with 9 bases spanning the gap. The CDR3 loop reads CAWSIGTTNEKLFF. CDR3 nucleotide sequence: TGTGCCTGGAGTATCGGAACGACTAATGAAAAACTGTTTTTT. The whole variable domain, filled in from reference TRBV30 and TRBJ1-4, reads SQTIHQWPATLVQPVGSPLSLECTVEGTSNPNLYWYRQAAGRGLQLLFYSVGIGQISSEVPQNLSASRPQDRQFILSSKKLLLSDSGFYLCAWSIGTTNEKLFFGSGTQLSVL.

This chain connects TRBV7-6 to TRBJ2-7, with 10 nucleotides matching TRBD1. Germline V gives CDR1 SGHVS, CDR2 FNYEAQ. The CDR3 is 15 amino acids. The trim removed 5 bases at V and 0 bases at J, leaving 4 bases unmatched. For the CDR3, the DNA is TGTGCCAGCAGCCTCGGGACAGGGGACTCCTACGAGCAGTACTTC. Its protein product is CASSLGTGDSYEQYF.

As DNA, the CDR3 is TGTGCCAGCAGTGCCCCAGGGGGCAGAACTGGCGAGCAGTACTTC. It specifies CASSAPGGRTGEQYF. The rearrangement joins TRBV6-1 to TRBJ2-7; TRBD1 agrees at 8 bases. The CDR3 is made up of 15 amino acids. Per germline, CDR1 MNHNS and CDR2 SASEGT. V lost 4 bases to trimming and J lost 6 bases; unmatched junction nucleotides: 11.

The chain couples TRBV27 to TRBJ2-5, with D maybe TRBD2 (5 bases). Germline loops: CDR1 MNHEY, CDR2 SMNVEV (reference sequence). This CDR3 contains 11 residues. The ends were cut back, 8 bases at V and 3 bases at J, with 7 bases in the middle. DNA of the CDR3: TGTGCCAGCGGACTTAAAGAGACCCAGTACTTC. Protein: CASGLKETQYF.

The chain uses TRBV9 and TRBJ2-7, with 8 positions matching TRBD1. Germline V gene lookup returns CDR1 SGDLS and CDR2 YYNGEE. The CDR3 is 15 amino acids. V lost 7 bases and J lost 2; bases outside the gene matches: 11. The DNA for the CDR3 is TGTGCCAGCTCCCGAGGTGGACAGGGCGCCTACGAGCAGTACTTC. Residues: CASSRGGQGAYEQYF.

V and J are TRBV5-5 and TRBJ1-2, with a tentative D call TRBD1 (5 bases). The V end was cut by 0 bases, the J end by 10 bases, with 10 bases between. The CDR3 has 12 amino acids. The germline CDR1 and CDR2 sequences are SGHKS and YYEKEE (reference sequence). Here the CDR3 reads CASSLGGRAYTF. The CDR3 DNA follows: TGTGCCAGCAGCTTGGGGGGCAGGGCCTACACCTTC.

The table lists this clone with a few counts. CDR3 loop: CASGRVFGVNTEAFF. The CDR3 DNA reads as TGTGCCAGCGGACGCGTTTTCGGGGTGAACACTGAAGCTTTCTTT. The gene calls are TRBV6-5 and TRBJ1-1; no clear D. CDR3 size: 15 residues. Per germline, CDR1 MNHEY and CDR2 SVGAGI. Deletions cut 8 bases from V and 0 bases from J, with 16 bases between.

The chain uses TRBV12-3 or TRBV12-4 and TRBJ2-1; D is unresolved. The CDR3 runs 12 residues. Between the trimmed V and J ends, which lost 2 bases and 8 bases, there was a span of 7 bases. CDR3 sequence reads: CASSLFPHEQFF. CDR3 nucleotide sequence: TGTGCCAGCAGTTTATTCCCCCATGAGCAGTTCTTC.

The J gene is TRBJ1-4, the V gene TRBV2; 7 bases are a match to TRBD1. Germline lookup yields CDR1 SNHLY and CDR2 FYNNEI. Trimming cost V 4 bases and J 2 bases; bases outside gene matches: 4. The CDR3 is 15 amino acids. CDR3 coding DNA: TGTGCCAGCAGTGTGACAGGGTTGACTAATGAAAAACTGTTTTTT. It specifies CASSVTGLTNEKLFF.

The chain combines TRBV9 with TRBJ1-6; 7 bases map to TRBD1. The germline V gene has CDR1 SGDLS and CDR2 YYNGEE. CDR3 length: 14 amino acids. V gave up 2 bases and J gave up 6 bases; unmatched junction bases: 2. CDR3 sequence: CASSVGQINSPLHF. CDR3 sequence (DNA): TGTGCCAGCAGCGTGGGACAGATTAATTCACCCCTCCACTTT. Variable domain in full (rest from reference TRBV9 and TRBJ1-6): DSGVTQTPKHLITATGQRVTLRCSPRSGDLSVYWYQQSLDQGLQFLIQYYNGEERAKGNILERFSAQQFPDLHSELNLSSLELGDSALYFCASSVGQINSPLHFGNGTRLTVT.

This chain connects TRBV4-3 to TRBJ1-1; D is possibly TRBD1 (5 bases). This CDR3 has 13 amino acids. Looked up from germline, CDR1 is LGHNA and CDR2 is YSLEER. Trimming removed 3 bases at V and 7 bases at J, with 12 bases between. The CDR3 DNA is TGCGCCAGCAGCCACCAAACTACAGGTGAAGCTTTCTTT. Translating it yields CASSHQTTGEAFF.

The V gene is TRBV23-1, the J gene TRBJ2-5; D unclear. TRBV23-1 is known as an ORF, though its function is uncertain. V lost 10 bases to trimming and J lost 2 bases, with 11 bases between them. The CDR3 extends over 12 amino acids. CDR3 amino acids: CAIESSQETQYF. The DNA of the CDR3 is TGCGCCATCGAGTCTTCACAAGAGACCCAGTACTTC.